The 19 T cell receptor beta chains below all came from one sample that was sequenced in a study of T cells after yellow fever vaccination. TCRdb used MiXCR to reprocess the 5' RACE reads, holding one entry per CDR3 protein. The data contain a few hundred thousand distinct CDR3 sequences, 17% of them seen just once; the ten biggest clones take up roughly 17%. This specimen consisted of PBMCs, obtained around 5 days after the first yellow fever vaccination. The receptors were gathered from a man between 18 and 35 years old who received the YFV17D yellow fever vaccine.

CDR3 sequence: CASSHANRGLVDTEAFF. CDR3 in DNA: TGCGCCAGCAGCCACGCTAACAGGGGCTTGGTGGACACTGAAGCTTTCTTT. The chain uses TRBV4-3 and TRBJ1-1; 7 bases fit TRBD1. Trimming cost V 3 bases and J 3 bases; bases outside gene matches: 13. The germline V gene encodes CDR1 LGHNA and CDR2 YSLEER. CDR3 length: 17 residues.

This clonotype was detected a few times. The chain joins TRBV4-1 to TRBJ2-4, with D possibly being TRBD1 (5 bases). Germline loops: CDR1 MGHRA, CDR2 YSYEKL. The CDR3 runs to 16 residues. V was cut by 0 bases and J by 6 bases, with 15 bases left in between. Written as DNA, the CDR3 is TGCGCCAGCAGCCAAGAATATACAGGCTACGGAAACATTCAGTACTTC. Translated, it gives CASSQEYTGYGNIQYF.

The J gene is TRBJ1-2, the V gene TRBV20-1; unclear D gene. This CDR3 comprises 13 residues. Germline V CDR1 and CDR2: DFQATT, SNEGSKA (reference sequence). Trimming left V 3 bases short and J 1 base short, with 9 bases between. The CDR3 nucleotides read TGCAGTGCTAGTAGCCATGTTAACTATGGCTACACCTTC. Translating gives CSASSHVNYGYTF.

This clonotype was seen a few times. V is TRBV4-2 and J is TRBJ2-3, with D tentatively TRBD2 (5 bases). The CDR3 length is 21 residues. Trimming left V 0 bases short and J 0 bases short, with 25 bases between. The germline gives CDR1 LGHNA, CDR2 YNFKEQ. The CDR3 sequence: CASSQDQLNGVMAVSTDTQYF. The CDR3 nucleotides are TGTGCCAGCAGCCAAGATCAGCTTAACGGGGTAATGGCTGTGAGCACAGATACGCAGTATTTT.

This clonotype was found a few times. The rearrangement uses TRBV19 and TRBJ1-6; D might be TRBD1 (6 bases). Germline loops: CDR1 LNHDA, CDR2 SQIVND (reference sequence). The V gene lost 5 bases and the J gene lost 10 bases, with 21 bases spanning the gap. The CDR3 totals 16 residues. The CDR3 is CASSADGQMKGSPLHF. In DNA, the CDR3 is TGTGCCAGTAGTGCCGACGGACAGATGAAGGGATCACCCCTCCACTTT.

The V and J genes are TRBV11-2 and TRBJ2-7, with D perhaps TRBD1 (6 bases). V was clipped by 6 bases and J by 6 bases, with 24 bases between them. CDR3 length equals 16 residues. Germline CDR1 SGHAT, CDR2 FQNNGV. CDR3 loop: CASSPPRQGLFFEQYF. Written as DNA, the CDR3 is TGTGCCAGCAGTCCTCCCCGGCAGGGGTTGTTTTTCGAGCAGTACTTC.

The chain joins TRBV5-1 to TRBJ2-2, with unresolved D. V dropped 0 bases and J dropped 3 bases, with 3 bases sitting between them. This CDR3 has 13 residues. Germline loops: CDR1 SGHRS, CDR2 YFSETQ. The CDR3, as DNA: TGCGCCAGCAGCTTGGAGGACACCGGGGAGCTGTTTTTT. Residues: CASSLEDTGELFF. Together with reference TRBV5-1 and TRBJ2-2, the CDR3 gives the full variable domain: KAGVTQTPRYLIKTRGQQVTLSCSPISGHRSVSWYQQTPGQGLQFLFEYFSETQRNKGNFPGRFSGRQFSNSRSEMNVSTLELGDSALYLCASSLEDTGELFFGEGSRLTVL.

This sequence joins TRBV4-1 and TRBJ2-1, with TRBD2 as a possible D gene (6 bases). CDR3 length: 17 residues. V shed 4 bases and J shed 5 bases, with 21 bases lying between them. CDR1 is MGHRA, CDR2 YSYEKL, per germline. The CDR3 here is CASSPTNAPGVNNEQFF. The CDR3 DNA reads as TGCGCCAGCAGCCCCACTAACGCCCCGGGGGTGAACAATGAGCAGTTCTTC.

The chain carries TRBV11-2 and TRBJ2-2; no firm D call. CDR1 is SGHAT and CDR2 is FQNNGV in the germline V gene. Deletions cut 1 base from V and 4 bases from J, with 19 bases between. The CDR3 length is 18 residues. Here the CDR3 DNA reads TGTGCCAGCAGCTTAGTCTGGTGGCAGTCGGAGCTCACCGGGGAGCTGTTTTTT. Translated: CASSLVWWQSELTGELFF.

This clonotype has just a few counts. The chain joins TRBV5-5 to TRBJ2-5; unclear D gene. Trimming shortened V by 3 bases and J by 4 bases, and 16 bases separated the two germline ends. Per germline, CDR1 SGHKS and CDR2 YYEKEE (reference sequence). This CDR3 region has 15 residues. The CDR3 protein is CASSYAIGLSETQYF. CDR3 sequence (DNA): TGTGCCAGCAGCTACGCGATAGGGTTATCAGAGACCCAGTACTTC.

The chain couples TRBV10-3 to TRBJ2-2, with 7 bases aligning to TRBD1. This CDR3 region has 14 residues. With 2 bases clipped from V and 6 bases from J, the junction kept 3 bases outside the gene matches. In germline, CDR1 is ENHRY, CDR2 SYGVKD. The DNA for the CDR3 is TGTGCCATCAGTGAGGGACAGGAGCCCGGGGAGCTGTTTTTT. As protein: CAISEGQEPGELFF.

The V call is TRBV9, the J call TRBJ2-2; 10 bases are shared with TRBD2. CDR3 length equals 15 residues. The junction had 6 bases not matched to a gene; V was cut back by 6 bases and J by 4 bases. Germline CDR1 reads SGDLS; CDR2 reads YYNGEE. The CDR3 region has the DNA TGTGCCAGCACCGGGACTAGCGCAGCCACCGGGGAGCTGTTTTTT. Protein sequence: CASTGTSAATGELFF.

Only a few counts were recorded for this clonotype. The J gene is TRBJ2-1, the V gene TRBV20-1, with D maybe TRBD2 (6 bases). This CDR3 contains 14 residues. Germline V gives CDR1 DFQATT, CDR2 SNEGSKA (reference sequence). Between the trimmed V and J ends, which lost 3 bases and 1 base, there was a span of 10 bases. CDR3 in amino acids: CSASRGESYNEQFF. CDR3 nucleotides: TGCAGTGCTAGTCGCGGGGAATCCTACAATGAGCAGTTCTTC.

The gene calls are TRBV4-3 and TRBJ2-2; 7 bases agree with TRBD2. V shed 4 bases, J shed 0 bases, and the junction held 5 bases outside the gene matches. The CDR3 contains 16 residues. Germline values: CDR1 LGHNA, CDR2 YSLEER. The CDR3 region is CASSRELAANTGELFF. The CDR3 DNA sequence: TGCGCCAGCAGCCGCGAGCTAGCGGCGAACACCGGGGAGCTGTTTTTT.

This clonotype showed up many times. CDR3 loop: CASSLTAIPNEKLFF. CDR3 coding DNA: TGTGCCAGCAGCCTAACAGCAATACCTAATGAAAAACTGTTTTTT. The genes are TRBV7-2 and TRBJ1-4; the D is unclear. The length of the CDR3 is 15 residues. V gave up 5 bases and J gave up 3 bases, with 13 bases separating them. Germline assignment: CDR1 SGHTA and CDR2 FQGNSA.

The V and J genes are TRBV12-3 or TRBV12-4 and TRBJ1-6; 9 bases map to TRBD1. The length of the CDR3 is 15 residues. V lost 6 bases, J lost 12 bases, and 12 bases stayed unmatched. The CDR3 DNA reads TGTGCCAGCAGGGCCGGGACAGGGACATTGTTACCCCTCCACTTT. Protein: CASRAGTGTLLPLHF.

The chain uses TRBV7-3 and TRBJ1-3, with D maybe TRBD1 (5 bases). In germline, CDR1 is SGHTA, CDR2 FQGTGA. This CDR3 region has 15 residues. Trimming removed 5 bases from V and 5 bases from J, with 16 bases in between. The CDR3 coding sequence is TGTGCCAGCAGCCATTCTCGGGACGGACGAAACACCATATATTTT. Amino acid sequence: CASSHSRDGRNTIYF.

V and J are TRBV5-1 and TRBJ2-1; D uncertain. Trimming pared 4 bases from V and 6 bases from J, leaving 14 bases between. The CDR3 sequence is 14 residues long. Germline CDR1 reads SGHRS; CDR2 reads YFSETQ. The CDR3 bases are TGCGCCAGCAGCGGAAGTACCCTCAGCAATGAGCAGTTCTTC. It specifies CASSGSTLSNEQFF.

There are a few counts of this clonotype. The chain is built from TRBV5-1 and TRBJ2-7; D is perhaps TRBD1 or TRBD2 (6 bases each). The CDR3 runs 16 residues. CDR1 and CDR2 (germline): SGHRS, YFSETQ. Trimming pared 1 base from V and 3 bases from J, leaving 17 bases between. The CDR3 spells CASSLRGPGDLYEQYF. The CDR3 DNA sequence: TGCGCCAGCAGCTTGCGGGGGCCAGGGGACCTCTACGAGCAGTACTTC.